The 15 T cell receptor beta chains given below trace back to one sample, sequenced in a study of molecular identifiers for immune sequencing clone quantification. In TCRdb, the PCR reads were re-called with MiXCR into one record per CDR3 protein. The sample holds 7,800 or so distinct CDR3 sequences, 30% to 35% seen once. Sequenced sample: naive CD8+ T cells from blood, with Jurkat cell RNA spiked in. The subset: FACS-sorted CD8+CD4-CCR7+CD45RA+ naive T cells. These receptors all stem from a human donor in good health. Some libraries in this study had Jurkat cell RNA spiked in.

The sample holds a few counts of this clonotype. CDR3: CASSLGGTGAFF. The CDR3 region has the DNA TGTGCCAGCAGCTTGGGCGGGACAGGAGCTTTCTTT. The gene calls are TRBV5-8 and TRBJ1-1, with 8 bases matching TRBD1. This CDR3 has 12 amino acids. In germline, CDR1 is SGHTS, CDR2 YDEGEE. The V and J ends lost 0 bases and 10 bases, in that order; junction bases with no gene match: 2.

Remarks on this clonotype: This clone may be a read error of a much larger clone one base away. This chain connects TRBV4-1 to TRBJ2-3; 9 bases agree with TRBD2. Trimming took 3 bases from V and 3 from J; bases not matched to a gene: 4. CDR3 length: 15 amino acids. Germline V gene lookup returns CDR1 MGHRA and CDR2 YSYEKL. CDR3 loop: CASSQGGLATDTQYF. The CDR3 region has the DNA TGCGCCAGCAGCCAGGGCGGACTAGCGACAGATACGCAGTATTTT.

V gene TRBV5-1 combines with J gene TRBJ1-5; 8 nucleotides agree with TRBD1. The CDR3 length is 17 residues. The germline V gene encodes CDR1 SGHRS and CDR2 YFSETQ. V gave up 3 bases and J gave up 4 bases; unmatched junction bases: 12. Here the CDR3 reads CASSSETGTGMNQPQHF. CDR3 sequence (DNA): TGCGCCAGCAGCTCGGAAACCGGGACAGGAATGAATCAGCCCCAGCATTTT.

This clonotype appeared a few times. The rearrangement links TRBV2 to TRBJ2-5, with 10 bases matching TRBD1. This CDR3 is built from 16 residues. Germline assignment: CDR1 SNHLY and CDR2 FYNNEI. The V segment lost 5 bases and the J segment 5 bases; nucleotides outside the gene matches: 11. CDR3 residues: CASSIGRDRGLETQYF. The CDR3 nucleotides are TGTGCCAGCAGTATCGGCCGGGACAGGGGTCTGGAGACCCAGTACTTC. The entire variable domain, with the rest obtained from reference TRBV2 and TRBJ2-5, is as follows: EPEVTQTPSHQVTQMGQEVILRCVPISNHLYFYWYRQILGQKVEFLVSFYNNEISEKSEIFDDQFSVERPDGSNFTLKIRSTKLEDSAMYFCASSIGRDRGLETQYFGPGTRLLVL.

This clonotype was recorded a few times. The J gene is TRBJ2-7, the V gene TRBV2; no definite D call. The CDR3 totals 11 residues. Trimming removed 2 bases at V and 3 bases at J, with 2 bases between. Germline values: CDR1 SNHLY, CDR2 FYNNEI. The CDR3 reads CASSELYEQYF. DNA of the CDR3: TGTGCCAGCAGTGAACTCTACGAGCAGTACTTC.

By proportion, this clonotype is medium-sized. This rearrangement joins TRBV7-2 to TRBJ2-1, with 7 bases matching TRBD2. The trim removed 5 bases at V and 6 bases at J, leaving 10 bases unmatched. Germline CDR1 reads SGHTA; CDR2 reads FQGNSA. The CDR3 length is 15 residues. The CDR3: CASSPGLDRLNEQFF. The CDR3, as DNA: TGTGCCAGCAGCCCCGGACTAGATCGTCTCAATGAGCAGTTCTTC. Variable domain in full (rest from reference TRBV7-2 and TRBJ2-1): GAGVSQSPSNKVTEKGKDVELRCDPISGHTALYWYRQSLGQGLEFLIYFQGNSAPDKSGLPSDRFSAERTGGSVSTLTIQRTQQEDSAVYLCASSPGLDRLNEQFFGPGTRLTVL.

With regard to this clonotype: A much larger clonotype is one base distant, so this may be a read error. CDR3 loop: CASSLVLRLDSKATNEKLFF. The CDR3 bases are TGTGCCAGCAGTTTAGTGTTGAGGCTGGACAGCAAAGCAACTAATGAAAAACTGTTTTTT. The chain is built from TRBV12-3 or TRBV12-4 and TRBJ1-4; D is possibly TRBD1 (6 bases). The CDR3 consists of 20 residues. The V end lost 1 base, the J end lost 0 bases, and 21 bases lay between the germline ends.

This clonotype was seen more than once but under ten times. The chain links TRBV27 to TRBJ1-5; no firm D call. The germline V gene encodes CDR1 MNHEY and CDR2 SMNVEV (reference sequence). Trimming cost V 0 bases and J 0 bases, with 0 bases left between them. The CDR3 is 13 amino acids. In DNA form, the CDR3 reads TGTGCCAGCAGTTTATCTAGCAATCAGCCCCAGCATTTT. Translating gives CASSLSSNQPQHF.

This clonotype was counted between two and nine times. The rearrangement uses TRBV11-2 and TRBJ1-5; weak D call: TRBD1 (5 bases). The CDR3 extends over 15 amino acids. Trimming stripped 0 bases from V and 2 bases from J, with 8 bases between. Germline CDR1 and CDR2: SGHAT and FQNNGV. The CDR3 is CASSLDGGGNQPQHF. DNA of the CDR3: TGTGCCAGCAGCTTAGACGGGGGGGGCAATCAGCCCCAGCATTTT.

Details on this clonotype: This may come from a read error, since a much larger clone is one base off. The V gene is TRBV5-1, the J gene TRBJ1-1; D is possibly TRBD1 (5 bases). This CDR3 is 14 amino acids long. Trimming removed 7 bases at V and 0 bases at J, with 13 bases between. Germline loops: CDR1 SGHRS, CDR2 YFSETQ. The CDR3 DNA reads TGCGCCAGCCCCGAGGGACGGATGAACACTGAAGCTTTCTTT. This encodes CASPEGRMNTEAFF.

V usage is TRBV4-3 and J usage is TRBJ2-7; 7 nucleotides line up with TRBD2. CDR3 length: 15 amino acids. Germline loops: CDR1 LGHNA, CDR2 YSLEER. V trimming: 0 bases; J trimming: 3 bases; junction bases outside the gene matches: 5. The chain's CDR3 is CASSQEVTSFYEQYF. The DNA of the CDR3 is TGCGCCAGCAGCCAAGAGGTGACTAGCTTCTACGAGCAGTACTTC.

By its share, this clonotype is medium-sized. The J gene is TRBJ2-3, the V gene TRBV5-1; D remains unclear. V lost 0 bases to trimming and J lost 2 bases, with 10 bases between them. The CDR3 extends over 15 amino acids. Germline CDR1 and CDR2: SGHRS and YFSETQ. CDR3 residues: CASSLDADFTDTQYF. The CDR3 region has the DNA TGCGCCAGCAGCTTGGATGCGGATTTCACAGATACGCAGTATTTT.

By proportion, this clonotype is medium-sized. For the CDR3, the DNA is TGTGCCACCAGCAGAGGCCACAGTACTGAAGCTTTCTTT. Its protein is CATSRGHSTEAFF. The chain joins TRBV15 to TRBJ1-1; unclear D gene. V was shortened by 1 base and J by 5 bases, with 8 bases between the two germline ends. This CDR3 is built from 13 residues. Germline V gene sequence: CDR1 LNHNV, CDR2 YYDKDF (reference sequence).

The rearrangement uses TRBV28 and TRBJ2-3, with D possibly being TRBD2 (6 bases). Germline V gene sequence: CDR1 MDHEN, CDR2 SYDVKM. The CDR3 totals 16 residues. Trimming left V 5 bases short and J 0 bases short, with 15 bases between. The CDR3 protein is CASSLRGLSSTDTQYF. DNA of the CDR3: TGTGCCAGCAGTCTCCGGGGACTCTCTAGCACAGATACGCAGTATTTT.

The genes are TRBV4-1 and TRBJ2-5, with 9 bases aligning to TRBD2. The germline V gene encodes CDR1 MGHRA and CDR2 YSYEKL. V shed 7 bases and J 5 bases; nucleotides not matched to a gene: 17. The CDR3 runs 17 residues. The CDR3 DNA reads TGCGCCAGCACCCCCTTACCCCCTAGCGGGATATTTGAGACCCAGTACTTC. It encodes CASTPLPPSGIFETQYF.